This TCR beta chain was captured in a study of post-analysis software for immune sequencing data (dated by TCRdb to between 2014 and 2017). About the investigation overall: Relapsing-remitting, secondary progressive and progressive-relapsing multiple sclerosis were recorded as disease courses, and subtype annotation was lacking for some patients. The patient repertoires were compared against fewer than twelve previously published healthy control repertoires obtained from donors aged roughly 6 to 25 years. A subset of samples was prepared in parallel using single-end sample barcoding, then pooled and co-amplified after Illumina adapter ligation.

Library preparation was by PCR. The sequencer listed for this sample is Illumina HiSeq 2500. To reduce PCR and sequencing biases, unique molecular identifiers were built into the TCR beta cDNA libraries. Every 1 to 10 million input T cells yielded 500,000 or so cDNA molecules, meaning each molecule approximated one T cell. The same protocol used for the earlier healthy control dataset was applied to prepare and sequence the patient libraries. Samples belonging to the same batch were prepared together, multiplexed and sequenced on a shared HiSeq lane. The authors processed their data as follows. Raw barcoded reads were processed with MIGEC, discarding single-read molecular identifier groups before consensus assembly and CDR3 extraction. Clonotype tables were post-analysed with VDJtools, normalizing diversity by down-sampling all datasets to the smallest sample size. Repertoire overlap clustering matched CDR3 amino acid but not nucleotide sequences to correct batch-related cross-sample contamination. The raw public reads went through TCRdb reprocessing: fastp at Q25, MiXCR clone calling, in-frame beta chains kept. Every CDR3 protein is listed once, alongside the most common genes and DNA of its rows. TCRdb, not the original authors, processed these V and J calls. A total of hundreds of thousands of distinct CDR3 sequences appear in this sample, over 45% of them only once. 11% of the sample goes to the ten largest clones.

To demonstrate the VDJtools post-analysis software, TCR beta repertoires were profiled from the peripheral blood of about 13 young patients with multiple sclerosis. The patients with multiple sclerosis were children and adolescents between about 6 and 16 years of age. Regarding this clonotype: Its antigen is unknown. Base-call qualities are not available, and no considerably larger clone is one nucleotide away.

The CDR3 covers 14 residues, taking in both the cysteine and the phenylalanine. Left in the record is the CDR3 DNA by itself, 42 bases read in frame from the first base. V was cut back by 4 bases and J by 1 base, leaving a gap of 11 bases between them. CDR1 and CDR2 (DFQATT, SNEGSKA) derive from the germline V gene (reference sequence). What the study reported, not specific to this receptor: When samples were clustered directly using the F measure, samples prepared in the same batch co-clustered strongly, which prompted a batch-effect correction. The multiple sclerosis patient group was slightly younger than the control group. Patients showed significantly higher frequencies than controls for a few TRBV segments, among them TRBV5-6, TRBV5-1 and TRBV20-1. Normalized Chao1 diversity was significantly lower in multiple sclerosis patients than controls, suggesting substantial peripheral T-cell clonal expansion.

The sequencing sample was made of blood. The TCR was taken from a girl aged 2-10 years with multiple sclerosis. This chain joins TRBV20-1 to TRBJ2-1; the D region possibly corresponds to TRBD2 (6 bases align). The DNA sequence reads TGCAGTGCTACGACTAGTGGATCCTACAATGAGCAGTTCTTC. This gives the protein CSATTSGSYNEQFF.